One T cell receptor beta chain is described in this entry. This CDR3 spans 16 amino acids. The germline V gene encodes CDR1 SGHVS and CDR2 FNYEAQ. The V segment lost 0 bases and the J segment 6 bases; nucleotides outside the gene matches: 11. Reverse transcription used roughly 0.5 to 1 ug RNA and random hexamers. The immunoSEQ assay covered 54 Vbeta and 13 Jbeta segments for CDR3. TCRdb re-derived calls from the immunoSEQ multiplex PCR reads in MiXCR, one entry per CDR3 protein. The data show roughly 60,000 distinct CDR3 sequences, 90% to 95% seen once. This record comes from a study of CD8 T cells in Susac syndrome.

The sample taken for sequencing was CD8+ T cells from PBMCs. The J gene is TRBJ2-7, the V gene TRBV7-6; 7 bases are a match to TRBD1. The TCR was taken from a human donor in good health. CDR3 in DNA: TGTGCCAGCAGCTTAGCTCCCGGGACAGTCACTGTCGAGCAGTACTTC. This encodes CASSLAPGTVTVEQYF.